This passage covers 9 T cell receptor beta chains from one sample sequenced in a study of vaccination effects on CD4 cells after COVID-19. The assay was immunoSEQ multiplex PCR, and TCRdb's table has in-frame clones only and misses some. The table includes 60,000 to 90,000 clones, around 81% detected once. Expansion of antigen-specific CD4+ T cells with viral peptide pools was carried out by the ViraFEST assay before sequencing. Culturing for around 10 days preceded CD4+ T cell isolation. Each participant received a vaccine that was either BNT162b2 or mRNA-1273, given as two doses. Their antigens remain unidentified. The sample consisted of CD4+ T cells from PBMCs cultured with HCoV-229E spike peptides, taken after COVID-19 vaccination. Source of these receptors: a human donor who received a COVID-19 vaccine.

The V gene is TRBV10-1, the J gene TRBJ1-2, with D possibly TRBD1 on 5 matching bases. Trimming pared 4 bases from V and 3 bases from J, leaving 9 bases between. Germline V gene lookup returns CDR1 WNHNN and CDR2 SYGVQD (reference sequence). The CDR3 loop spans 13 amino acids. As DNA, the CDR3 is TGCGCCAGCAGTGCCCTCAGGGACTATGGCTACACCTTC. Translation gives CASSALRDYGYTF.

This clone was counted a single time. CDR3 in amino acids: CASSESGQPWDTQYF. CDR3 DNA: TGCGCCAGCAGTGAATCGGGACAGCCCTGGGATACGCAGTATTTT. The chain carries TRBV4-1 and TRBJ2-3; TRBD1 aligns across 7 bases. Trimming removed 6 bases from V and 6 bases from J; junction bases left unmatched: 12. This CDR3 is built from 15 residues. Germline V gene sequence: CDR1 MGHRA, CDR2 YSYEKL.

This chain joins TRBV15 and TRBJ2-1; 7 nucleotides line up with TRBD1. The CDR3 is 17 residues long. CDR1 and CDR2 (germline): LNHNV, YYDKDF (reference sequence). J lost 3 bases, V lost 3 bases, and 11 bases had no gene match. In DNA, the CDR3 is TGTGCCACCAGCAGTATAATGGGCTGGGACAGCTACAATGAGCAGTTCTTC. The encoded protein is CATSSIMGWDSYNEQFF.

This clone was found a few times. The CDR3 region is CASSETRGTGGTEAFF. The CDR3 bases are TGCGCCAGCAGTGAGACAAGGGGGACAGGCGGAACTGAAGCTTTCTTT. The V call is TRBV10-1, the J call TRBJ1-1; 8 nucleotides match TRBD1. CDR1 and CDR2 (germline): WNHNN, SYGVQD (reference sequence). Trimming at V came to 2 bases and at J to 5 bases, leaving 10 bases not matched to a gene. This CDR3 contains 16 residues.

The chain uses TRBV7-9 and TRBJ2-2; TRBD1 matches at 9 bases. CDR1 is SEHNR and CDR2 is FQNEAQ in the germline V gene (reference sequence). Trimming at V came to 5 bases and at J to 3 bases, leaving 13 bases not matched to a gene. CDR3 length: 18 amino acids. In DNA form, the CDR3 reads TGTGCCAGCAGCCCGAGGAGGCCGGGACAGGGTGACACCGGGGAGCTGTTTTTT. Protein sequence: CASSPRRPGQGDTGELFF.

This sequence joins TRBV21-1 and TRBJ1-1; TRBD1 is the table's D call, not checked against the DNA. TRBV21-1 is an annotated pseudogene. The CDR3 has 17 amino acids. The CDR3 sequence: CASSPWDRGHTNTEAFF. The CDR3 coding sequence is TGTGCCAGCAGCCCCTGGGACAGGGGCCATACGAACACTGAAGCTTTCTTT.

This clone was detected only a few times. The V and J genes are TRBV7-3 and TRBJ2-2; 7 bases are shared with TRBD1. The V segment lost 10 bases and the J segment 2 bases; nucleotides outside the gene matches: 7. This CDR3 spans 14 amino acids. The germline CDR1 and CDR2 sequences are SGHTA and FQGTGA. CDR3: CATRRQGNTGELFF. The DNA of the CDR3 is TGTGCCACGCGACGACAGGGCAACACCGGGGAGCTGTTTTTT.

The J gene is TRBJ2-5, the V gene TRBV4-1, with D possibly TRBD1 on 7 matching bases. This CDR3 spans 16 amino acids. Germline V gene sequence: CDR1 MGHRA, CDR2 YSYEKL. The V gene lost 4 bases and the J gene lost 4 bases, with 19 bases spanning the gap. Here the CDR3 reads CASSRQSGGSSETQYF. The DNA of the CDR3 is TGCGCCAGCAGCCGCCAGTCAGGGGGGTCGTCAGAGACCCAGTACTTC.

DNA for the CDR3: TGTGCCAGCAGCTACGGGGTATTCTCTGGAAACACCATATATTTT. It specifies CASSYGVFSGNTIYF. The gene calls are TRBV7-2 and TRBJ1-3; D is uncertain. V gave up 4 bases and J gave up 0 bases, with 10 bases separating them. CDR1 is SGHTA and CDR2 is FQGNSA in the germline V gene. CDR3 size: 15 residues.